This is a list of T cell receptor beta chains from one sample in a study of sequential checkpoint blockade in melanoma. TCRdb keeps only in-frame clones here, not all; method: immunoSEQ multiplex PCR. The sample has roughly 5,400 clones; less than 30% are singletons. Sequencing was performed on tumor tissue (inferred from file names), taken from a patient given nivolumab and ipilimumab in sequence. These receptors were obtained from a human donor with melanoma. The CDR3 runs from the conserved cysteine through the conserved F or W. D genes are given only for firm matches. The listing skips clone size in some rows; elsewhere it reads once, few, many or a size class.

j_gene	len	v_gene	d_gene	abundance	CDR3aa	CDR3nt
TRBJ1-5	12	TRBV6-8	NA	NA	CASRDPNQPQHF	TGTGCCAGCAGGGATCCTAATCAGCCCCAGCATTTT
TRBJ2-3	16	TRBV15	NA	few	CATSRGGAGLTDTQYF	TGTGCCACCAGCAGAGGGGGGGCAGGGCTCACAGATACGCAGTATTTT
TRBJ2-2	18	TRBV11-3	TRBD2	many	CASSMSGTSGGNTGELFF	TGTGCCAGCAGCATGTCCGGGACTAGCGGAGGGAACACCGGGGAGCTGTTTTTT
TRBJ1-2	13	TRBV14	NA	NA	CASSQFRGTGYTF	TGTGCCAGCAGCCAATTTCGGGGGACTGGCTACACCTTC
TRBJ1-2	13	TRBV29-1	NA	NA	CSVESGRADGYTF	TGCAGCGTTGAATCTGGTCGAGCCGACGGCTACACCTTC
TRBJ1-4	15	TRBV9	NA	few	CASSVAWSTNEKLFF	TGTGCCAGCAGCGTAGCGTGGTCAACTAATGAAAAACTGTTTTTT
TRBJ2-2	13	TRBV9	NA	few	CASSGGGTGELFF	TGTGCCAGCAGCGGAGGGGGAACCGGGGAGCTGTTTTTT
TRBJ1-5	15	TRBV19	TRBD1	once	CASKDPTGGDQPQHF	TGTGCCAGTAAGGACCCGACAGGGGGCGATCAGCCCCAGCATTTT
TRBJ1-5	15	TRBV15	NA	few	CATSSGTLSNQPQHF	TGTGCCACCAGCAGCGGGACACTTAGCAATCAGCCCCAGCATTTT
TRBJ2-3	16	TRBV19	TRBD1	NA	CASRPLGQVSTDTQYF	TGTGCCAGTAGACCCCTGGGACAGGTTAGCACAGATACGCAGTATTTT
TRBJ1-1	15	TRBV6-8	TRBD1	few	CASSTLGTGNTEAFF	TGTGCCAGCAGTACGTTAGGGACAGGGAACACTGAAGCTTTCTTT
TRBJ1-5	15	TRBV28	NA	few	CASTSRAGGAQPQHF	TGTGCCAGCACTTCCAGGGCCGGGGGCGCTCAGCCCCAGCATTTT
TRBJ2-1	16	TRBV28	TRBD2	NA	CASSQGGRASYNEQFF	TGTGCCAGCAGTCAGGGCGGGAGGGCATCCTACAATGAGCAGTTCTTC
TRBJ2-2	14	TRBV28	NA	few	CASSLLGFSGELFF	TGTGCCAGCAGTTTACTAGGGTTTTCCGGGGAGCTGTTTTTT
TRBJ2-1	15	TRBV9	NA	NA	CASSEARGGTNEQFF	TGTGCCAGCAGTGAAGCGCGGGGAGGCACGAATGAGCAGTTCTTC
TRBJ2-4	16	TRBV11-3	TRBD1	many	CASSGGQGRTKNIQYF	TGTGCCAGCAGCGGGGGACAGGGCCGGACCAAAAACATTCAGTACTTC
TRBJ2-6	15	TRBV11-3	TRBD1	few	CASSFDRAGANVLTF	TGTGCCAGCAGCTTCGACAGGGCTGGGGCCAACGTCCTGACTTTC
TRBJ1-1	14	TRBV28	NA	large	CASSLGNMNTEAFF	TGTGCCAGCTCGCTAGGCAACATGAACACTGAAGCTTTCTTT